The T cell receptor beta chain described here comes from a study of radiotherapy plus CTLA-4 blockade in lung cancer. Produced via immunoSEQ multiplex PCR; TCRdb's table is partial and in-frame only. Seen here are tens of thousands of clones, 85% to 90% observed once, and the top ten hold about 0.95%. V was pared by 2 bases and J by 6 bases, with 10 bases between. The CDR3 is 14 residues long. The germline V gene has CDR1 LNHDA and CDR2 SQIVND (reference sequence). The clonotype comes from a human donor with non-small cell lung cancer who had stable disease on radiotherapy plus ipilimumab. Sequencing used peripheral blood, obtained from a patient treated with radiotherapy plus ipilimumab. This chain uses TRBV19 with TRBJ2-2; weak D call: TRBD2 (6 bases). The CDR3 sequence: CASSIIGGSGELFF. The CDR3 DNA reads TGTGCCAGTAGTATAATAGGAGGGTCCGGGGAGCTGTTTTTT. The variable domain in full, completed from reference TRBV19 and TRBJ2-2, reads DGGITQSPKYLFRKEGQNVTLSCEQNLNHDAMYWYRQDPGQGLRLIYYSQIVNDFQKGDIAEGYSVSREKKESFPLTVTSAQKNPTAFYLCASSIIGGSGELFFGEGSRLTVL.